The clone carrying this T cell receptor beta chain has only a few counts. The antigen is undetermined. At the DNA level, this CDR3 is encoded by other sequences in the same sample as well. This sample is part of a study of shared clonotypes between healthy human individuals. Whole-study results and caveats: Among donors, clonotype sharing was expected to be affected by sequencing depth.

The sorted-subset replicate PCRs were given 150 to 250 ng DNA, which is roughly 30,000 T cell genomes. Study processing details: ImmunoSEQ junction-only sequences lacked quality scores, so their filtering differed. The repertoire was sequenced with immunoSEQ multiplex PCR; TCRdb's copy has only in-frame clones and lacks some. V, J and clone size reflect that table, while D and trimming were determined from the DNA. The sample has roughly 2 million clones; almost 96% are singletons. V was clipped by 3 bases and J by 2 bases, with 14 bases between them. CDR1 and CDR2 from the germline V gene are KGHSH and LQKENI. This CDR3 region has 15 residues.

Sequencing was carried out using naive CD4+ T cells sorted from blood. Subset: CD45RA+ positively selected. The source of this sequence is a man in his late teens or twenties in good health. The rearrangement links TRBV18 to TRBJ2-7, with D maybe TRBD2 (7 bases). The CDR3 DNA reads TGTGCCAGCTCACCGGGGGCGGGGGCCGCCTACGAGCAGTACTTC. Translating it yields CASSPGAGAAYEQYF.